This T cell receptor (beta chain) is drawn from a study of human T cells and chemical hapten exposure. Overall study context: Patch testing placed 0.01% DPC on the upper back, with readings at 6 days.

Time point indicated: patch test 1, 2 weeks after DPC sensitization. Documented treatment: therapeutic diphenylcyclopropenone sensitization with weekly scalp DPC. Blood collection happened ahead of applying each patch test. This clonotype was detected only a few times. Between the trimmed V and J ends, which lost 6 bases and 7 bases, there was a span of 10 bases. The CDR3 has 12 residues. CDR1 and CDR2 from the germline V gene are MNHEY and SVGEGT. Study processing details: A per-sample median of around 100,000 TCRs was observed, with counts ranging from about 23,224 to 700,000. MiXCR, applied by TCRdb to the RACE reads, yields one record per CDR3 protein. V and J calls and clone size were set by TCRdb, not the authors. The sample has some 91,000 distinct CDR3 sequences, around 12% seen once.

Material: whole blood, obtained in connection with sensitization to the hapten diphenylcyclopropenone (DPC). The chain joins TRBV6-2 or TRBV6-3 to TRBJ2-4; D tentatively reads TRBD1 or TRBD2 (5 bases each). The clonotype was recovered from a woman between 40 and 50 years old with alopecia areata. Some clones in this sample may be carry-over from other donors' samples. This CDR3 reads CASSPGPNIQYF. The CDR3, as DNA: TGTGCCAGCAGCCCGGGACCCAACATTCAGTACTTC.